The TCR beta chain under discussion was sequenced for a study of immune heterogeneity within non-small cell lung tumors (dated by TCRdb to 2016 to 2019). Context from the whole study: By histology, the tumors were a few squamous cell carcinomas, around 10 non-squamous carcinomas and 1 tumor not otherwise specified. To examine intratumoral immune heterogeneity, the study used whole-exome sequencing, RNA-seq and TCR beta repertoire sequencing on multiple spatially distinct regions of each NSCLC tumor. For mutant peptides 8 to 11 amino acids long, netMHCpan-3.0 predicted neoantigen binding to the HLA alleles of each patient. TCR repertoires were analyzed from 57 tumor loci of about 16 patients, while transcriptome data covered only roughly 40 loci from roughly 12 patients.

A multiplex PCR system amplified the TCR beta CDR3 region, with a first 10-cycle round using 32 V-gene forward and 13 J-gene reverse primers. A QIAGEN Multiplex PCR Kit was used for first-round PCR, and the primer sequences were filed in Chinese patent CN105087789A. Illumina universal primers were attached in a second round of PCR run with the Phusion High-Fidelity PCR Kit. The TCR libraries underwent paired-end sequencing with a read length of 151 bp on the Illumina HiSeq X Ten platform. Under the source paper's analysis protocol: Cutadapt was used to discard reads without multiplex PCR primers, PEAR merged the read pairs, and MiXCR with default settings called the CDR3 regions. Repertoire diversity used Shannon entropy, and clonality was computed as one minus Shannon entropy divided by ln of productive unique sequence count. A clonotype counted as a dominant or high-frequency T-cell clone when its frequency was 0.5% or higher. The public reads were quality trimmed at Q25 with fastp and then assembled into clones with MiXCR by TCRdb, keeping productive beta chains. Rows with a matching CDR3 protein are joined into one entry that keeps the most common DNA and genes. TCRdb's processing, not the study's, gives the V and J calls here. Across this sample there are some 4,000 distinct CDR3 sequences, with roughly 20% seen only once. Clones ranked in the top ten supply roughly 12% of the sample.

This clonotype was observed a few times. This receptor's antigen is unknown. Nothing much larger sits one base from this clone, and base qualities are not available. For the TCR template, genomic DNA was extracted from bulk tumor tissue, and 600 ng of gDNA was amplified for each sample. Multiple biopsies per primary tumor were taken during surgery, spaced as far apart as possible within the tumor mass. The study cohort was described as untreated, and patients were newly diagnosed NSCLC cases undergoing curative surgery. The samples came from over twelve patients with newly diagnosed non-small cell lung cancer who were having surgery intended to be curative. A couple of independent pathologists reviewed the resected tumor masses. Sequencing was performed only on DNA and RNA samples of high quality. Per the germline V gene (reference sequence), LNHDA is the CDR1 and SQIVND is the CDR2. The CDR3 goes from the cysteine to the phenylalanine over 17 residues. Only CDR3 DNA remains: 51 bases, in frame from the first base. V is clipped by 8 bases and J by 0 bases, and the sequence between their germline boundaries is 22 bases long.

General conclusions and limits of the study: Within a given patient, the same dominant CDR3B clonotypes showed up repeatedly across loci, although different tumor locations also carried unique high-frequency clones. A statistically significant but moderate positive correlation (R roughly 0.33) was observed between local T-cell repertoire clonality and local tumor mutational burden. High-frequency TCR beta clonotypes were largely distinct between individual patients.

The source material was lung tumor tissue. Rearrangement joined TRBV19 to TRBJ2-5; tentative D gene TRBD2, with 6 bases matching. The source of this sequence is a man aged 55 to 70 with non-small cell lung cancer. The nucleotides are TGTGCCAGTCCTTCCGGAAGCTTACTAGCCCACCAAGAGACCCAGTACTTC. This translates into CASPSGSLLAHQETQYF.